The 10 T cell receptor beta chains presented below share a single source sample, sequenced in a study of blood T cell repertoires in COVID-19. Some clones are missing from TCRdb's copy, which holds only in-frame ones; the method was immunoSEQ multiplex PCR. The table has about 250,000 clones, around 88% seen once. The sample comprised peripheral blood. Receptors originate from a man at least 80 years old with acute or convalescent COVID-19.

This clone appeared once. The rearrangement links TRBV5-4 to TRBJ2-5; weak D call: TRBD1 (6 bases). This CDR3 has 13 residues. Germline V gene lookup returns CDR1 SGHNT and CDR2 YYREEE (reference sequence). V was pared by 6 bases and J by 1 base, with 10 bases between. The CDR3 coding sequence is TGTGCCAGCACCGTGGACAGCCAAGAGACCCAGTACTTC. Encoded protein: CASTVDSQETQYF.

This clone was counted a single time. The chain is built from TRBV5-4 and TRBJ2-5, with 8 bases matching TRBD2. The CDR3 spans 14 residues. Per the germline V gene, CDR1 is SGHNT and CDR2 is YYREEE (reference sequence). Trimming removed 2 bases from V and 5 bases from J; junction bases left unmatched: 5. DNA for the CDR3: TGTGCCAGCAGCTTAAGGACTAGCTGGGAGACCCAGTACTTC. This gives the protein CASSLRTSWETQYF. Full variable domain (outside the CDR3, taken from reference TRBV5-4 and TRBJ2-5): ETGVTQSPTHLIKTRGQQVTLRCSSQSGHNTVSWYQQALGQGPQFIFQYYREEENGRGNFPPRFSGLQFPNYSSELNVNALELDDSALYLCASSLRTSWETQYFGPGTRLLVL.

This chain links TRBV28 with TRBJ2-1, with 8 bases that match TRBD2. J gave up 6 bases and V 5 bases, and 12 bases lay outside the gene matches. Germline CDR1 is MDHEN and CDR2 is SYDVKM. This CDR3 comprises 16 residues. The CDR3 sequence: CASSPRLAGATNEQFF. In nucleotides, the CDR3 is TGTGCCAGCAGTCCACGTCTAGCGGGTGCCACCAATGAGCAGTTCTTC.

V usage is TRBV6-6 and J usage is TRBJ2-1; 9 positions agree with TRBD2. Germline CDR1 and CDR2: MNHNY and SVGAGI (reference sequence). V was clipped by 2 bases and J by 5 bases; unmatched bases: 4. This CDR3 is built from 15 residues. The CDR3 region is CASSYGSSGNNEQFF. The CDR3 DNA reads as TGTGCCAGCAGTTACGGGTCTAGCGGGAACAATGAGCAGTTCTTC.

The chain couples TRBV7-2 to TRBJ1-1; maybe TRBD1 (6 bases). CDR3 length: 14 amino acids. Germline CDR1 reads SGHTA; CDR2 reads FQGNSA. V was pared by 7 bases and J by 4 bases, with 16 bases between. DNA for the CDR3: TGTGCCAGCAACAAACAGGGCGGTGGCACTGAAGCTTTCTTT. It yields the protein CASNKQGGGTEAFF.

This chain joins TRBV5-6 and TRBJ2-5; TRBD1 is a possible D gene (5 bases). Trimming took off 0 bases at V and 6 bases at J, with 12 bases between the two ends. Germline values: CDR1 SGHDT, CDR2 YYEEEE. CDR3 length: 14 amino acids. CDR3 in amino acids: CASSLAAGKKTQYF. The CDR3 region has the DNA TGTGCCAGCAGCTTGGCGGCAGGGAAAAAGACCCAGTACTTC.

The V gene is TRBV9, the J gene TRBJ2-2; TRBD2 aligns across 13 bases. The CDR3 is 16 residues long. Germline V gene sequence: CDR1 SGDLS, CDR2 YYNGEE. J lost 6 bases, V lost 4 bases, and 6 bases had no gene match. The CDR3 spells CASSRGLAGSSGELFF. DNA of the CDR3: TGTGCCAGCAGCCGGGGACTAGCGGGATCCTCCGGGGAGCTGTTTTTT. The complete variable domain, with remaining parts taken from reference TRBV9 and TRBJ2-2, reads DSGVTQTPKHLITATGQRVTLRCSPRSGDLSVYWYQQSLDQGLQFLIQYYNGEERAKGNILERFSAQQFPDLHSELNLSSLELGDSALYFCASSRGLAGSSGELFFGEGSRLTVL.

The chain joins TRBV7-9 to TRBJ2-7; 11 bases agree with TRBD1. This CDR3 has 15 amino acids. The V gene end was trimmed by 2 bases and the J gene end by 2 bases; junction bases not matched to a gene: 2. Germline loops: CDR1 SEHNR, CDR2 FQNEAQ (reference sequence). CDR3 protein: CASSLTGQGAYEQYF. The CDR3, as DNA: TGTGCCAGCAGCTTAACGGGACAGGGGGCCTACGAGCAGTACTTC. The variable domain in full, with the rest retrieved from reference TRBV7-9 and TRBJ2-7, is DTGVSQNPRHKITKRGQNVTFRCDPISEHNRLYWYRQTLGQGPEFLTYFQNEAQLEKSRLLSDRFSAERPKGSFSTLEIQRTEQGDSAMYLCASSLTGQGAYEQYFGPGTRLTVT.

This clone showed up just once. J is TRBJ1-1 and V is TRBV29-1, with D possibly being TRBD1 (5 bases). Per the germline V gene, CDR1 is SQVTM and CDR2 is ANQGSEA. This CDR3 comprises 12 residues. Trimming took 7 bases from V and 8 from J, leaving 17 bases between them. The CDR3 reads CSATFMEGEAFF. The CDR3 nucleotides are TGCAGCGCGACCTTCATGGAGGGGGAAGCTTTCTTT.

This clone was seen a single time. The CDR3 DNA sequence: TGTGCCAGCAGTTACGTAGCGGGGGGGAGCTCCTACGAGCAGTACTTC. This translates into CASSYVAGGSSYEQYF. The rearrangement joins TRBV6-6 to TRBJ2-7; 11 bases are a match to TRBD2. Looked up from germline, CDR1 is MNHNY and CDR2 is SVGAGI (reference sequence). V shed 2 bases, J shed 0 bases, and the junction held 3 bases outside the gene matches. The CDR3 consists of 16 residues.